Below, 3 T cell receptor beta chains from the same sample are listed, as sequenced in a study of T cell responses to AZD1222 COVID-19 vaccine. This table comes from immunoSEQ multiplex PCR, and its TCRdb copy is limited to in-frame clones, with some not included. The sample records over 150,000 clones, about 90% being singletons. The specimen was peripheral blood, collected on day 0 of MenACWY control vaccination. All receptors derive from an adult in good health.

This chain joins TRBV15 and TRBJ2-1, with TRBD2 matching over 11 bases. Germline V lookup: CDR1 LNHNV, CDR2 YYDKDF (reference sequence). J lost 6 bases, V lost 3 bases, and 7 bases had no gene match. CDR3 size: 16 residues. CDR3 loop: CATSSPRLAGGNEQFF. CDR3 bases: TGTGCCACCAGCAGCCCTCGGCTAGCGGGAGGCAATGAGCAGTTCTTC.

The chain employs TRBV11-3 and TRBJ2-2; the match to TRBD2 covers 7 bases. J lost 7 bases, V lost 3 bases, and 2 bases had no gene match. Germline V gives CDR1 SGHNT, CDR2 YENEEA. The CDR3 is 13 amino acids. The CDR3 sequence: CASSFLAGGELFF. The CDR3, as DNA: TGTGCCAGCAGCTTCTTAGCGGGCGGGGAGCTGTTTTTT.

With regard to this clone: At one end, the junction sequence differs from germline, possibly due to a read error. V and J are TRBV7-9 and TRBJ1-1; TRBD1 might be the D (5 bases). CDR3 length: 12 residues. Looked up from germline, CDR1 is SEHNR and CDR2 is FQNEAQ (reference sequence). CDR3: CASSLEQVYAGF. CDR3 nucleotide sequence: TGTGCCAGCAGCTTAGAACAGGTTTACGCGGGCTTT. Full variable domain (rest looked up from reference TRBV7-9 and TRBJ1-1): DTGVSQNPRHKITKRGQNVTFRCDPISEHNRLYWYRQTLGQGPEFLTYFQNEAQLEKSRLLSDRFSAERPKGSFSTLEIQRTEQGDSAMYLCASSLEQVYAGFGQGTRLTVV.